One and the same sample provided the 5 T cell receptor beta chains below, sequenced in a study of T cells after yellow fever vaccination. From the 5' RACE reads, TCRdb called clonotypes with MiXCR, one entry per CDR3 protein. The sample lists around 320,000 distinct CDR3 sequences; roughly a tenth were seen once. Sequencing was performed on CD4+ T cells sorted from PBMCs, taken 45 days after the yellow fever booster vaccination. Receptors originate from a man in his late teens or twenties who received the YFV17D yellow fever vaccine.

This clonotype was seen ten or more times. The J gene is TRBJ1-5, the V gene TRBV5-1; D not certain. CDR1 SGHRS and CDR2 YFSETQ come from the germline V gene. The CDR3 has 13 amino acids. Trimming left V 0 bases short and J 9 bases short, with 10 bases between. The CDR3 DNA reads TGCGCCAGCAGCTTGGAGGGCGAAGGGCCCCAGCATTTT. This sequence encodes CASSLEGEGPQHF.

This CDR3 reads CASSSYTGGDEQYF. In DNA form, the CDR3 reads TGTGCCAGCAGCTCCTACACAGGGGGCGACGAGCAGTACTTC. The chain is built from TRBV7-8 and TRBJ2-7, with TRBD1 identical over 9 bases. Germline CDR1 SGHVS, CDR2 FQNEAQ. Trimming removed 4 bases from V and 5 bases from J; junction bases left unmatched: 6. The CDR3 length is 14 residues.

This clonotype has more than one count but fewer than ten. The chain links TRBV28 to TRBJ1-5, with unresolved D. V was cut by 2 bases and J by 7 bases, with 12 bases left in between. CDR3 length: 14 residues. In germline, CDR1 is MDHEN, CDR2 SYDVKM. CDR3 loop: CASSLGGVDQPQHF. The CDR3 DNA reads as TGTGCCAGCAGTTTAGGTGGGGTAGACCAGCCCCAGCATTTT.

This clonotype was counted ten times or more. The chain employs TRBV28 and TRBJ1-2; 9 bases fit TRBD1. The CDR3 is 14 amino acids. The germline V gene has CDR1 MDHEN and CDR2 SYDVKM. The V segment lost 8 bases and the J segment 4 bases; nucleotides outside the gene matches: 8. This CDR3 reads CASGGGQGIYGYTF. CDR3 coding DNA: TGTGCCAGCGGGGGGGGACAGGGAATCTATGGCTACACCTTC.

The chain links TRBV3-1 to TRBJ2-3; D is undetermined. Between the trimmed V and J ends, which lost 0 bases and 7 bases, there was a span of 8 bases. CDR3 length: 13 amino acids. The V gene's germline CDR1 is LGHDT and CDR2 YNNKEL (reference sequence). CDR3 region: CASSQEGANTQYF. CDR3 sequence (DNA): TGTGCCAGCAGCCAAGAGGGCGCGAATACGCAGTATTTT.